Listed below are T cell receptor beta chains from one sample, sequenced in a study of blood T cell repertoires in COVID-19. Assay: immunoSEQ multiplex PCR; the TCRdb copy retains only in-frame clones and omits some. The sample contains some 90,000 clones, roughly 90% of which appear only once. Sequences were obtained from peripheral blood. The receptors come from a man aged 50 or older with COVID-19, enrolled during active disease. CDR3s include the opening cysteine and the closing phenylalanine or tryptophan. Each record gives: clone size, V gene, CDR3 protein. Only part of the rows carry a size: once, few, many, or a class if the clone is expanded.

abundance: once; v_gene: TRBV3-1/TRBV3-2; CDR3aa: CASSLSSGTRNEQFF
abundance: .; v_gene: TRBV5-4; CDR3aa: CAAGVYSGNTIYF
abundance: .; v_gene: TRBV2; CDR3aa: CASRRTGGNQPQHF
abundance: .; v_gene: TRBV7-9; CDR3aa: CASSRGNAGGLYEQYF
abundance: .; v_gene: TRBV6-5; CDR3aa: CATTGGAYTGELFF
abundance: .; v_gene: TRBV28; CDR3aa: CASETDSGVGETQYF
abundance: once; v_gene: TRBV6-2/TRBV6-3; CDR3aa: CASSYLGTSGGAYRSNEQFF
abundance: .; v_gene: TRBV9; CDR3aa: CASSRAGAKNIQYF
abundance: .; v_gene: TRBV5-1; CDR3aa: CASSAGQGSYNEQFF
abundance: .; v_gene: TRBV29-1; CDR3aa: CSVVMPDYGYTF
abundance: .; v_gene: TRBV2; CDR3aa: CASSLDFQNEKLFF
abundance: .; v_gene: TRBV2; CDR3aa: CASGFSTDTQYF
abundance: once; v_gene: TRBV6-1; CDR3aa: CASSEAAFRGATTYEQYF
abundance: .; v_gene: TRBV2; CDR3aa: CASSGEAEGQYF
abundance: .; v_gene: TRBV6-1; CDR3aa: CASSEGGTRSETQYF
abundance: .; v_gene: TRBV27; CDR3aa: CASSLTGVSNQPQHF
abundance: .; v_gene: TRBV5-1; CDR3aa: CASSRGLAGSYNEQFF
abundance: .; v_gene: TRBV10-3; CDR3aa: CAISPSTDVYGYTF
abundance: few; v_gene: TRBV6-6; CDR3aa: CASSYQQAPLHF
abundance: .; v_gene: TRBV7-2; CDR3aa: CASSLSRGASYEQYF
abundance: .; v_gene: TRBV6-5; CDR3aa: CASSYTRGGPYNEQFF
abundance: .; v_gene: TRBV18; CDR3aa: CASSRGTDAYEQYF
abundance: .; v_gene: TRBV7-6; CDR3aa: CASSLGQGAFSNQPQHF
abundance: .; v_gene: TRBV7-9; CDR3aa: CASSFHMNTEAFF
abundance: .; v_gene: TRBV9; CDR3aa: CASSVGHSSPETQYF
abundance: .; v_gene: TRBV4-3; CDR3aa: CASSLESGTSGTDTQYF